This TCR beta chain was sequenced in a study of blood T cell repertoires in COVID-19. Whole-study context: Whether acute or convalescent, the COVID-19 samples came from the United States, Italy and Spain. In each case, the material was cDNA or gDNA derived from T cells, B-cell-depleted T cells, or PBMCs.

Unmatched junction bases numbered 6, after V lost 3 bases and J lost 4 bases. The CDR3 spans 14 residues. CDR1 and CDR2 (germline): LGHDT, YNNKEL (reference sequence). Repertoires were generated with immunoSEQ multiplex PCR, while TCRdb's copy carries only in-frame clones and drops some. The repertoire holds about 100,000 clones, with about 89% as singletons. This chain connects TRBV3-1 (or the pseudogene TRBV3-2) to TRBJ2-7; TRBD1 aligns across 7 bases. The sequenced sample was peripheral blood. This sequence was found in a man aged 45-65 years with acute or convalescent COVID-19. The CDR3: CASSHPGTAYEQYF. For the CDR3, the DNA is TGTGCCAGCAGCCACCCCGGGACAGCTTACGAGCAGTACTTC.